These 27 T cell receptor beta chains were all obtained from the same sample, sequenced in a study of vaccination and CD4 T cells after COVID-19. For these TCRs, the target antigens are not known. The Oncomine TCR Beta short-read assay sequenced DNA from cultured CD4+ T cells. TCRdb itself ran the PCR reads through MiXCR, one entry per CDR3 protein. The table shows around 15,000 distinct CDR3 sequences, with approximately 55% occurring only once. Treatment described: roughly 10-day PBMC culture with coronavirus spike peptide pools or control peptides (ViraFEST assay). Sequenced material: CD4+ T cells from blood, cultured in vitro, taken before SARS-CoV-2 vaccination. These receptors were obtained from a human donor who had recovered from COVID-19.

CDR3 sequence reads: CASSLRGTLQETQYF. In DNA form, the CDR3 reads TGTGCCAGCAGCTTAAGGGGGACTCTCCAAGAGACCCAGTACTTC. The rearrangement uses TRBV11-2 and TRBJ2-5, with D tentatively TRBD1 or TRBD2 (6 bases each). Trimming stripped 2 bases from V and 1 base from J, with 11 bases between. The CDR3 has 15 residues. Germline lookup yields CDR1 SGHAT and CDR2 FQNNGV.

This chain connects TRBV7-9 to TRBJ1-5; 9 nucleotides agree with TRBD1. The J segment lost 2 bases and the V segment lost 1 base, leaving 6 bases of the junction unmatched. Germline CDR1 is SEHNR and CDR2 is FQNEAQ (reference sequence). CDR3 length: 17 residues. This CDR3 reads CASSLGVGQGGNQPQHF. CDR3 sequence (DNA): TGTGCCAGCAGCTTAGGAGTGGGACAGGGTGGCAATCAGCCCCAGCATTTT.

J is TRBJ2-3 and V is TRBV5-4, with TRBD1 matching over 7 bases. This CDR3 is 16 amino acids long. With 0 bases clipped from V and 0 bases from J, the junction kept 4 bases outside the gene matches. Germline V gene sequence: CDR1 SGHNT, CDR2 YYREEE (reference sequence). As DNA, the CDR3 is TGTGCCAGCAGCTTGGCCAGGACAGGAAGCACAGATACGCAGTATTTT. Protein sequence: CASSLARTGSTDTQYF.

To note about this clonotype: The CDR3 carries no conserved terminal phenylalanine or tryptophan, so it likely arises from a read error. CDR3 amino acids: CASSAGLEETQYL. CDR3 bases: TGTGCCAGCAGCGCAGGGTTGGAGGAGACCCAGTACTTG. This chain connects TRBV5-8 to TRBJ2-5, with D possibly TRBD1 on 5 matching bases. V was cut by 4 bases and J by 5 bases, with 12 bases left in between. The CDR3 covers 13 residues. Germline CDR1 and CDR2: SGHTS and YDEGEE.

This chain uses TRBV7-3 with TRBJ2-2; 14 nucleotides line up with TRBD2. Per the germline V gene, CDR1 is SGHTA and CDR2 is FQGTGA. This CDR3 region has 17 residues. The V and J ends lost 5 bases and 8 bases, in that order; junction bases with no gene match: 10. CDR3 coding DNA: TGTGCCAGCAGCCAAGCGGGACTAGCGGGGGAAAGTGGGGAGCTGTTTTTT. As protein: CASSQAGLAGESGELFF.

This clonotype was seen just once. The rearrangement uses TRBV7-9 and TRBJ1-1, with TRBD1 as a possible D gene (6 bases). This CDR3 has 13 amino acids. The ends were cut back, 5 bases at V and 1 base at J, with 8 bases in the middle. Germline V gene sequence: CDR1 SEHNR, CDR2 FQNEAQ (reference sequence). The CDR3 sequence is CASSPRGNTEAFF. DNA of the CDR3: TGTGCCAGCAGCCCCAGGGGGAACACTGAAGCTTTCTTT.

The chain joins TRBV28 to TRBJ2-7, with TRBD1 matching over 9 bases. Germline V CDR1 and CDR2: MDHEN, SYDVKM. J was trimmed by 5 bases and V by 2 bases; bases with no gene match: 7. The CDR3 has 15 residues. CDR3 sequence reads: CASSLRGTGLNEQYF. CDR3 DNA: TGTGCCAGCAGTTTACGTGGGACAGGGCTAAACGAGCAGTACTTC.

The chain joins TRBV5-4 to TRBJ2-7; 7 bases line up with TRBD1. Trimming cost V 2 bases and J 5 bases; bases outside gene matches: 10. Germline-derived CDR1 and CDR2 are SGHNT and YYREEE (reference sequence). The CDR3 totals 15 residues. The CDR3 spells CASSLYSGGRDEQYF. The CDR3 DNA sequence: TGTGCCAGCAGCTTATATTCAGGGGGAAGGGACGAGCAGTACTTC. The full variable domain, rest sourced from reference TRBV5-4 and TRBJ2-7, is ETGVTQSPTHLIKTRGQQVTLRCSSQSGHNTVSWYQQALGQGPQFIFQYYREEENGRGNFPPRFSGLQFPNYSSELNVNALELDDSALYLCASSLYSGGRDEQYFGPGTRLTVT.

The V gene is TRBV6-5, the J gene TRBJ2-7; 7 positions agree with TRBD2. The CDR3 is 16 residues long. With 2 bases clipped from V and 0 bases from J, the junction kept 7 bases outside the gene matches. CDR1 and CDR2 from the germline V gene are MNHEY and SVGAGI. CDR3 residues: CASSYGGTGGSYEQYF. The CDR3 nucleotides read TGTGCCAGCAGTTACGGGGGGACGGGGGGCTCCTACGAGCAGTACTTC.

V gene TRBV23-1 combines with J gene TRBJ1-1; D gene ambiguous. TRBV23-1 is an open reading frame, and its role is uncertain. This CDR3 has 16 residues. The V and J ends lost 3 bases and 1 base respectively, with 15 bases between them. The CDR3 spells CASSQQVWAENTEAFF. CDR3 DNA sequence: TGCGCCAGCAGTCAGCAGGTGTGGGCGGAGAACACTGAAGCTTTCTTT.

This clonotype has just a few counts. V gene TRBV7-8 combines with J gene TRBJ1-5; the D gene is possibly TRBD1 (6 bases). Germline CDR1 is SGHVS and CDR2 is FQNEAQ. CDR3 size: 17 residues. V was clipped by 2 bases and J by 2 bases, with 16 bases between them. The CDR3 coding sequence is TGTGCCAGCAGCTTAACAGGGCCGGGGGTGGGCAATCAGCCCCAGCATTTT. It codes for CASSLTGPGVGNQPQHF. The entire variable domain, with the rest obtained from reference TRBV7-8 and TRBJ1-5, is as follows: GAGVSQSPRYKVAKRGQDVALRCDPISGHVSLFWYQQALGQGPEFLTYFQNEAQLDKSGLPSDRFFAERPEGSVSTLKIQRTQQEDSAVYLCASSLTGPGVGNQPQHFGDGTRLSIL.

This clonotype was counted a few times. CDR3 in amino acids: CASSVAGEHWEQYF. CDR3 nucleotide sequence: TGTGCCAGCAGCGTCGCCGGGGAGCACTGGGAGCAGTACTTC. The genes are TRBV7-7 and TRBJ2-7, with a possible D match to TRBD2 (5 bases). In germline, CDR1 is SSHAT, CDR2 FNYEAQ (reference sequence). This CDR3 is built from 14 residues. V shed 5 bases and J shed 7 bases, with 18 bases lying between them.

For this clonotype: A read error may account for a junction end that differs from germline. This chain links TRBV7-8 with TRBJ1-2, with D perhaps TRBD1 (5 bases). This CDR3 region has 13 residues. Germline-derived CDR1 and CDR2 are SGHVS and FQNEAQ. CDR3 sequence: CASSSGLYYSYTF. CDR3 nucleotide sequence: TGTGCCAGCAGCTCGGGACTGTACTATAGCTACACCTTC.

This rearrangement joins TRBV27 to TRBJ2-7, with D perhaps given as TRBD1 or TRBD2 (5 bases each). Germline V gene lookup returns CDR1 MNHEY and CDR2 SMNVEV (reference sequence). The V gene lost 0 bases and the J gene lost 9 bases, with 18 bases spanning the gap. The CDR3 spans 15 residues. The CDR3: CASSLSGPGAGVQYF. The CDR3 DNA reads TGTGCCAGCAGTTTATCGGGACCAGGAGCTGGGGTGCAGTACTTC.

The J gene is TRBJ1-1, the V gene TRBV11-3; D is undetermined. The CDR3 loop spans 14 amino acids. V was pared by 1 base and J by 3 bases, with 9 bases between. Germline values: CDR1 SGHNT, CDR2 YENEEA. The CDR3 is CASSLVGVDTEAFF. CDR3 DNA: TGTGCCAGCAGCTTAGTGGGAGTCGACACTGAAGCTTTCTTT.

The chain couples TRBV27 to TRBJ2-3, with 13 bases identical to TRBD2. Trimming at V came to 2 bases and at J to 1 base, leaving 9 bases not matched to a gene. The CDR3 length is 19 residues. The germline CDR1 and CDR2 sequences are MNHEY and SMNVEV (reference sequence). The CDR3 loop reads CASSLEGLAGARGTDTQYF. CDR3 nucleotides: TGTGCCAGCAGTTTAGAAGGACTAGCGGGGGCGCGGGGCACAGATACGCAGTATTTT.

There are a few counts of this clonotype. The chain joins TRBV20-1 to TRBJ2-1, with 7 positions matching TRBD2. The CDR3 contains 16 residues. CDR1 and CDR2 (germline): DFQATT, SNEGSKA (reference sequence). Trimming took 1 base from V and 0 from J; bases not matched to a gene: 6. CDR3 sequence (DNA): TGCAGTGCTAGAGTCCGCGGGGGAAGCTCCTACAATGAGCAGTTCTTC. Translating gives CSARVRGGSSYNEQFF.

Here the CDR3 reads CASSYLGIRGTEAFF. CDR3 nucleotide sequence: TGTGCCAGCAGTTATTTGGGTATCAGGGGCACTGAAGCTTTCTTT. This chain connects TRBV6-5 to TRBJ1-1; maybe TRBD1 (6 bases). Trimming took off 3 bases at V and 4 bases at J, with 15 bases between the two ends. The germline CDR1 and CDR2 sequences are MNHEY and SVGAGI. This CDR3 has 15 amino acids.

The table lists this clonotype with a few counts. The chain carries TRBV15 and TRBJ1-5; unclear D gene. From germline, CDR1 is LNHNV and CDR2 YYDKDF (reference sequence). The CDR3 length is 15 residues. Trimming left V 0 bases short and J 4 bases short, with 10 bases between. Written as DNA, the CDR3 is TGTGCCACCAGCAGAGATCTATTGTCAAATCAGCCCCAGCATTTT. Translation gives CATSRDLLSNQPQHF.

This clonotype was found a few times. The rearrangement uses TRBV7-2 and TRBJ2-5, with a possible D match to TRBD1 (6 bases). V lost 3 bases to trimming and J lost 5 bases, with 16 bases between them. This CDR3 has 15 residues. Germline V gene lookup returns CDR1 SGHTA and CDR2 FQGNSA. CDR3: CASSFQTGNGETQYF. CDR3 coding DNA: TGTGCCAGCAGCTTCCAGACAGGCAACGGGGAGACCCAGTACTTC.

The rearrangement uses TRBV14 and TRBJ2-3; a possible D gene is TRBD1 (6 bases). V was shortened by 0 bases and J by 2 bases, with 18 bases between the two germline ends. The CDR3 runs 18 residues. Germline V gene sequence: CDR1 SGHDN, CDR2 FVKESK. The CDR3 region has the DNA TGTGCCAGCAGCCAAGAGGGATTCGGACAGATGCCCACAGATACGCAGTATTTT. As protein: CASSQEGFGQMPTDTQYF.

The V call is TRBV6-1, the J call TRBJ2-1; 10 bases map to TRBD1. Germline CDR1 and CDR2: MNHNS and SASEGT. J was trimmed by 6 bases and V by 6 bases; bases with no gene match: 14. The CDR3 has 17 amino acids. The CDR3 sequence is CASSQGFRDRGGNEQFF. The CDR3 DNA reads TGTGCCAGCAGCCAAGGGTTCCGGGACAGGGGAGGCAATGAGCAGTTCTTC.

The chain recombines TRBV2 with TRBJ1-1, with D possibly matching TRBD1 (5 bases). The CDR3 runs to 16 residues. The germline V gene has CDR1 SNHLY and CDR2 FYNNEI. Trimming removed 1 base from V and 4 bases from J, with 16 bases in between. CDR3 sequence reads: CASSEDGALIGTEAFF. The DNA for the CDR3 is TGTGCCAGCAGTGAAGACGGGGCGCTTATCGGCACTGAAGCTTTCTTT.

J is TRBJ2-3 and V is TRBV15; TRBD2 might be the D (6 bases). Germline V gives CDR1 LNHNV, CDR2 YYDKDF (reference sequence). Trimming pared 0 bases from V and 3 bases from J, leaving 10 bases between. This CDR3 is 15 amino acids long. CDR3: CATSRDPGGTDTQYF. The CDR3 coding sequence is TGTGCCACCAGCAGAGATCCCGGGGGTACAGATACGCAGTATTTT.

V is TRBV6-1 and J is TRBJ1-5; 10 nucleotides line up with TRBD1. Germline values: CDR1 MNHNS, CDR2 SASEGT. There are 15 residues in the CDR3. V gave up 7 bases and J gave up 1 base; unmatched junction bases: 4. The DNA for the CDR3 is TGTGCCAGCACGCCGACAGGGGGCAGCAATCAGCCCCAGCATTTT. As protein: CASTPTGGSNQPQHF.

V and J are TRBV11-2 and TRBJ2-1; D is uncertain. V dropped 0 bases and J dropped 6 bases, with 9 bases sitting between them. Looked up from germline, CDR1 is SGHAT and CDR2 is FQNNGV. This CDR3 comprises 14 residues. CDR3 in DNA: TGTGCCAGCAGCTTAGATCGCAGAGGCAATGAGCAGTTCTTC. This encodes CASSLDRRGNEQFF.

The chain links TRBV6-1 to TRBJ1-5; 7 bases fit TRBD1. CDR3 size: 16 residues. In germline, CDR1 is MNHNS, CDR2 SASEGT. With V trimmed by 4 bases and J by 6 bases, 12 bases remained unmatched. This CDR3 reads CASSVSTGVGSQPQHF. The CDR3 DNA sequence: TGTGCCAGCAGTGTGTCAACAGGGGTGGGGAGTCAGCCCCAGCATTTT.